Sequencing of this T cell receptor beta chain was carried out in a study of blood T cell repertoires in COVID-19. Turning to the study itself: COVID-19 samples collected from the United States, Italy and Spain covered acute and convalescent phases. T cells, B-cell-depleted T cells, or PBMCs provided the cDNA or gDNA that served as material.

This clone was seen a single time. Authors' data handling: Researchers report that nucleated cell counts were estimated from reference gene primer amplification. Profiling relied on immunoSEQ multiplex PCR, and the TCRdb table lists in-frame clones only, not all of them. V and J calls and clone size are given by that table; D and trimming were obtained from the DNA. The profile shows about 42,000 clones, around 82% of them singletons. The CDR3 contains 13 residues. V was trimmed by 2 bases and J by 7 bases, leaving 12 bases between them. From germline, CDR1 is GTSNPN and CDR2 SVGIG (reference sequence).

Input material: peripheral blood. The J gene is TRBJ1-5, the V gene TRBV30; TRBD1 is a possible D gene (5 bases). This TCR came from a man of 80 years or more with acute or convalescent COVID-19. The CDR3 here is CAWSYGEGQPQHF. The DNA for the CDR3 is TGTGCCTGGAGTTACGGGGAGGGGCAGCCCCAGCATTTT.